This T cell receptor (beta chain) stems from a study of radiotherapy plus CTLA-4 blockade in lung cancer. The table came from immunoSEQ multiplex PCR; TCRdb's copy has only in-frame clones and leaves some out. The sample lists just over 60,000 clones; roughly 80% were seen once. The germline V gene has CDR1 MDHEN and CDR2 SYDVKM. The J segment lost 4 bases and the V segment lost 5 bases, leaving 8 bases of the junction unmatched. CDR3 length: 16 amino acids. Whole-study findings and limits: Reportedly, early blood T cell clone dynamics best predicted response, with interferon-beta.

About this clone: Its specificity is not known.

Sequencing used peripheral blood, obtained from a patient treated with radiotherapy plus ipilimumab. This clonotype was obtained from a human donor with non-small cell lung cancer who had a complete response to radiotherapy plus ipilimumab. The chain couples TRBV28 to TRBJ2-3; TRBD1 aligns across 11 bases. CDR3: CASSTPDRGRADTQYF. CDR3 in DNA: TGTGCCAGCAGTACACCGGACAGGGGGCGCGCAGATACGCAGTATTTT. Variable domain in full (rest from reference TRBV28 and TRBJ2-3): DVKVTQSSRYLVKRTGEKVFLECVQDMDHENMFWYRQDPGLGLRLIYFSYDVKMKEKGDIPEGYSVSREKKERFSLILESASTNQTSMYLCASSTPDRGRADTQYFGPGTRLTVL.